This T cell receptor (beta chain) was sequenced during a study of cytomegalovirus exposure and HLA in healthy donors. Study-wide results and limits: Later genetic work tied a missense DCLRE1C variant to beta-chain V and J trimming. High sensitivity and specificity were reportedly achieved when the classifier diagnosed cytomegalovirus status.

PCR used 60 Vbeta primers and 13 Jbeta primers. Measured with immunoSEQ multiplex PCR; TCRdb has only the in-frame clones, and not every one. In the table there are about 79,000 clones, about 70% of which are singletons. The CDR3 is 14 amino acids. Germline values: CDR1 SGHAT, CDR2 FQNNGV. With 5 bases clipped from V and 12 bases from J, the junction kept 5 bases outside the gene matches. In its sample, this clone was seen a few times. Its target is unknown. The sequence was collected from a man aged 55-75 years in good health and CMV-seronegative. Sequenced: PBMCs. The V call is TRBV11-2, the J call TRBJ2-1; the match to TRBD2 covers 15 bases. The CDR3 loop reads CASSPGTSGRLQFF. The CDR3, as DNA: TGTGCCAGCAGCCCAGGGACTAGCGGGAGGCTGCAGTTCTTC.